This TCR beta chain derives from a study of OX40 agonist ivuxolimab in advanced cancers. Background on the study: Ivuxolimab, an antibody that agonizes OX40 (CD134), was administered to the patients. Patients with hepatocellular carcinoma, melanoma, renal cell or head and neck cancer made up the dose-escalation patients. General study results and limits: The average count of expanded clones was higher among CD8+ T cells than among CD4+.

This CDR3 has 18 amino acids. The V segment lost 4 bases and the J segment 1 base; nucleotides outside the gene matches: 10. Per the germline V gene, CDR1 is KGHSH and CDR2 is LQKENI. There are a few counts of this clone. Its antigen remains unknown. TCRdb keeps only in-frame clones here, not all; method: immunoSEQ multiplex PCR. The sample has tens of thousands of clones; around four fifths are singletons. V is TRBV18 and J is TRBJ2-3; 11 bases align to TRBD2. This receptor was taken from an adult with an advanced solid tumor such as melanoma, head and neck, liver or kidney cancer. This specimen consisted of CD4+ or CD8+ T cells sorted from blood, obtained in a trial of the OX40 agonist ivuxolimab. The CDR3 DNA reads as TGTGCCAGCTCACGTTCCACTAGCGGGAGCGGGGGCACAGATACGCAGTATTTT. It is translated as CASSRSTSGSGGTDTQYF.